Included here is one T cell receptor (beta chain) sequence, with context. Its target antigen remains unknown. No qualities accompany the bases; no much larger clone lies one base away. The library was obtained by the immunoSEQ multiplex PCR assay. For the multiplex PCR, a mixture combining 60 forward primers for TCR Vbeta segments and 13 reverse primers for TCR Jbeta segments was used. Amplification of the CDR3 region of rearranged TCR beta genes was performed with a multiplex PCR assay on genomic DNA. On the Illumina HiSeq System, the amplified TCR beta libraries were sequenced as 87-base-pair reads. As for the authors' bioinformatics: In a later analysis, some 80 million unique TCR beta chains were counted across the 690 or so repertoires, and around 10 million of these chains were shared by at least two donors. Raw reads were error-corrected and collapsed into unique sequences by a nearest-neighbor algorithm in which closely related sequences were merged to remove PCR and sequencing errors. V, D and J gene segments were assigned by aligning CDR3 sequences to IMGT reference sequences. For a sequence to be retained, at least a six-nucleotide match to both a V gene segment and a J gene segment was required. A rearrangement was called productive if the CDR3 had no stop codons and remained in frame with V and J, and every other rearrangement was called non-productive. Following IMGT convention, CDR3 was defined as the stretch from the second conserved V-encoded cysteine to the conserved J-encoded phenylalanine. The earlier analysis of about 610 of the donors excluded any sequence lacking an unambiguous match to a single V gene segment. In an earlier analysis of 587 of the donors, V segments were called functional above 56.7% productive rearrangements and were called segregating when the between-donor standard deviation exceeded 5%. A statistical classification framework was built to diagnose cytomegalovirus status from the catalog of TCR beta chain sequences. In a later analysis, V and J genes were assigned by comparing TCR nucleotide sequences against IMGT/GENE-DB human TR gene sequences. In a later analysis, CDR3 sequences and most-parsimonious VDJ recombination scenarios were assigned using the TCRdist pipeline. In a later analysis, each TCR beta chain was defined by its CDR3 amino acid sequence together with its V-gene family, and reads without a unique V-gene family were excluded. In a later analysis, fewer than 600 highly shared, low-generation-probability nucleotide sequences were removed to address suspected cross-contamination and a sequencing artifact. For each public chain, a later analysis derived a clonal expansion index from normalized ranks of inferred template counts within each repertoire. Generation probabilities in a later analysis came from a VDJ recombination model fitted to out-of-frame rearrangements, and those results were checked against IGoR. Hypergeometric tests were used in a later analysis to score TCR-TCR, TCR-HLA and TCR-CMV co-occurrence, with a repertoire-size bias correction applied to the TCR pairs. A later analysis estimated false discovery rates by permuting HLA or CMV assignments 20 times. In a later analysis, co-occurring TCRs were grouped using DBSCAN, with TCRdist sequence similarity added in when clustering inside HLA-allele-positive subsets. Co-occurrence clustering excluded repertoires with fewer than 30,000 or more than 120,000 public chains, plus five with anomalous nucleotide sharing. Held by TCRdb, this immuneACCESS table contains in-frame sequences only and omits some clones. Under half of the omission traces to an unresolved V gene where checked; the cause of the rest is unknown. Clonal size and the V and J genes are those of that table, whereas D and trimming came from the DNA. This sample lists under 200,000 clones; 81% were detected once. The biggest ten clones account for under 2% of the sample.

The cohort comprised fewer than 700 healthy bone marrow donors. At the time of sampling, all cohort members were nominally healthy, though unrecorded immune exposures were likely present. The donor was CMV seronegative and was included in the group of hundreds of seronegative cohort members. A peripheral blood sample was collected from each donor, and TCR beta sequencing was performed on peripheral blood mononuclear cells. The Qiagen DNeasy Blood Extraction Kit was used to extract genomic DNA from the blood cell samples. This record comes from a study of cytomegalovirus exposure and HLA in healthy donors (dated by TCRdb to the late 2010s). Regarding the research as a whole: An earlier analysis of several hundred of the donors reported 276 Gb of sequence data and around 100 million unique TCR beta sequences obtained from 180 million or so T cells. A later genetic analysis took genome-wide SNP genotypes for about 65% of the 666 donors and used that subset as a discovery cohort. Along with the approximately 620-subject first cohort, a separate validation cohort of 120 different subjects was used. An early release that covered 500 to 800 HLA-typed donors contained approximately 300 gigabases of sequencing data and tens of millions of unique TCR sequences. Using immunosequencing, the study profiled T cell repertoires from around 680 subjects and related those repertoires to cytomegalovirus serostatus. An earlier analysis of some 600 of the donors applied high-throughput TCR beta sequencing to assess whether each TCR beta V gene segment acted as functional or pseudogenic. Donor age, sex, ethnicity and CMV serostatus were compiled alongside the repertoire data. Both class I and class II loci were covered by HLA typing, at four-digit resolution. In the later analysis, no new phenotypic data were used to find candidate immune exposures; instead, reliance was placed on TCR beta sequences and their occurrence across donors. The number of donors typed differed by locus, with roughly 620-640 for A, B, C, DRB1 and DQB1, roughly 520 for DQA1, approximately 580 for DPA1, and 472 for DPB1. All discovery cohort repertoires had been generated on a single sequencing platform. The study aimed to test whether cataloging public T cell receptors could reveal signatures of past pathogen exposure. Roughly 5 DR-DQ haplotypes were handled as single units for association and clustering because linkage in the cohort was strong. High-throughput TCR immunosequencing, statistical association of individual TCRs with disease status, and machine learning were combined to predict cytomegalovirus infection status. To study patterns of TCR occurrence, a later analysis re-analyzed previously published TCR beta repertoires from 650 to 750 donors and added high-resolution HLA genotyping. Across around 400 genotyped donors of the cohort, an average of roughly 250,000 unique TCR beta nucleotide sequences per donor were sequenced, and roughly a sixth of those sequences were non-productive. The genetic ancestry cluster associated with self-reported Caucasian donors included about 81% of the 350 to 500 genotyped donors.

Findings and caveats that apply to the study as a whole: This cohort had only TCR beta chains sequenced, and the lack of alpha or paired-chain data limited which features could be detected. A total of 150 to 200 TCR beta chains were listed by the study as associated with cytomegalovirus. An association between a missense DCLRE1C variant and V-gene and J-gene trimming of TCR beta chains was found in a later genetic analysis and replicated in an independent cohort. Cytomegalovirus status was reported to be diagnosed by the classifier with high specificity and sensitivity in both the original and validation cohorts. Because HLA typing was unavailable for some donors at each locus, only the typed subset was used in association tests. An earlier analysis of approximately 500 of the donors showed that most TCR beta V segments appeared in productive rearrangements either about 87% or about 30% of the time, which broadly matched IMGT annotations. In a later analysis, the rate of TCR association differed among HLA loci, with DRB1 alleles having the most associated TCRs and HLA-C alleles having the fewest. A further reported finding was that TCR beta sequences accurately predicted the HLA-A and HLA-B alleles for most subjects in the first cohort. It was suggested by the authors that the approach could potentially be generalized to other disease states and immunological phenotypes. The only immune exposure information available for the cohort was CMV serostatus. In vitro tests confirmed that a few of the cytomegalovirus-associated TCR beta chains recognize cytomegalovirus antigens. According to a later analysis, parvovirus B19, influenza, CMV and Epstein-Barr virus appeared linked to several top co-occurrence clusters. When HLA alleles, especially DR and DQ, strongly co-occurred, attributing TCR associations to individual alleles was difficult. Correlated functional status among segregating V segments might reflect linkage disequilibrium, but an unknown experimental factor could not be ruled out. At a false discovery rate of 0.05, a later analysis linked fewer than 20,000 TCR beta sequences to specific HLA alleles. Because counts were too low, roughly 17 rarely observed V segments, including chromosome 9 orphons, were left out of the earlier analysis of 587 of the donors. In a later analysis, HLA-associated TCR beta chains were found to be more clonally expanded and to have lower generation probabilities than equally common non-associated chains. In a later analysis, most CMV-associated TCR beta chains were found to appear HLA-restricted, with HLA associations seemingly driven largely by CMV exposure. Presence/absence analyses assumed roughly uniform sequencing depth across donors, an assumption that may not hold. Most TCR sequences were observed very rarely across donors, whereas some public TCRs were present in many individuals. A cluster of highly shared sequence variants was judged likely to be a technical artifact of the sequencing pipeline. A later genetic analysis reported fewer N-insertions in productive TCRs among donors in an Asian-associated ancestry cluster than the roughly 640-donor mean.

The material sequenced was PBMCs. The TCR originated in a woman younger than 35 in good health and CMV-seronegative.

DNA sequence: TGTGCCTGCCTGGGGGCGGGAGGGCCCTACGAGCAGTACTTC. Translated, it reads CACLGAGGPYEQYF. Recombination connected TRBV30 to TRBJ2-7, and 9 junction bases match TRBD2. The CDR3 has 14 amino acids, counting the end cysteine and phenylalanine. The DNA shown is the 42-base CDR3, in frame from base 1. Compared with germline, V lacks 6 bases and J lacks 2 bases; bases without a gene match: 8. As encoded in the germline V gene (reference sequence), CDR1 is GTSNPN while CDR2 is SVGIG.